This T cell receptor beta chain was identified during a study of shared clonotypes between healthy human individuals. The repertoire was sequenced with immunoSEQ multiplex PCR; TCRdb's copy has only in-frame clones and lacks some. The sample yields around 2,000,000 clones, 85% to 95% seen once. V was trimmed by 0 bases and J by 6 bases, leaving 12 bases between them. There are 14 residues in the CDR3. Per germline, CDR1 LGHNA and CDR2 YSLEER. Naive CD8 populations comprised CD45RO-negative cells positively selected for CCR7, excluding terminally differentiated effector memory CD45RA+ cells. The sequenced material came from naive CD8+ T cells sorted from blood. The rearrangement uses TRBV4-3 and TRBJ2-7; D is possibly TRBD2 (6 bases). This clonotype originated in a young man in good health. CDR3 sequence (DNA): TGCGCCAGCAGCCAAGACTCGGAGGGGAGCGAGCAGTACTTC. Its protein is CASSQDSEGSEQYF.